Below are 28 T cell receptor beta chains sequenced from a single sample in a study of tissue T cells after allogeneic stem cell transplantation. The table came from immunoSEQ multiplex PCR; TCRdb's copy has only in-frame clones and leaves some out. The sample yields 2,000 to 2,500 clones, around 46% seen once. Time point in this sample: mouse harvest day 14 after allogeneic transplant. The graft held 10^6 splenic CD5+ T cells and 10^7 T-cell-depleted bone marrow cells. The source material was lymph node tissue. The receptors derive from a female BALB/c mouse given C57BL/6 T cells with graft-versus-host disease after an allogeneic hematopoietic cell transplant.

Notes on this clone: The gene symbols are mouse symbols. Here the CDR3 reads CASSQDQVIPSGNTLYF. CDR3 DNA, as far as it was read: TGTGCCAGCAGCCAAGATCAAGTCATCCCTTCTGGAAATACGCTCTAT. The rearrangement joins TRBV2 to TRBJ1-3; no clear D gene. The sequence runs out 1 residue before the end of the CDR3; the remainder is reconstructed from the germline J gene. This CDR3 is built from 17 residues. The V end was cut by 0 bases, the J end by 0 bases, with 12 bases between. Germline-derived CDR1 and CDR2 are LGHNA and YSYQKL.

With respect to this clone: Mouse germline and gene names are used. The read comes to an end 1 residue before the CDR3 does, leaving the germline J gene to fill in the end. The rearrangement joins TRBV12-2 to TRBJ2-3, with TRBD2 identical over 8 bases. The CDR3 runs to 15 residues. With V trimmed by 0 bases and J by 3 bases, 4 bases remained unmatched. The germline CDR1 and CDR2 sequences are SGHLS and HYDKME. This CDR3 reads CASSLPGGRAETLYF. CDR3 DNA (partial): TGTGCCAGCTCTCTCCCGGGGGGGCGCGCAGAAACGCTGTAT.

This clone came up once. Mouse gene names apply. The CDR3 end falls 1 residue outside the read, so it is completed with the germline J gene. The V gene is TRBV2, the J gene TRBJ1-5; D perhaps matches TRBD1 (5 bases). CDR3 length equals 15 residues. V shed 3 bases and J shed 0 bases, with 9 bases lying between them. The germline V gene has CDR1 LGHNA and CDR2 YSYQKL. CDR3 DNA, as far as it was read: TGTGCCAGCAGCCAGGAGACAGATAACAACCAGGCTCCGCTT. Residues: CASSQETDNNQAPL. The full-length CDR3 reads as CASSQETDNNQAPLF.

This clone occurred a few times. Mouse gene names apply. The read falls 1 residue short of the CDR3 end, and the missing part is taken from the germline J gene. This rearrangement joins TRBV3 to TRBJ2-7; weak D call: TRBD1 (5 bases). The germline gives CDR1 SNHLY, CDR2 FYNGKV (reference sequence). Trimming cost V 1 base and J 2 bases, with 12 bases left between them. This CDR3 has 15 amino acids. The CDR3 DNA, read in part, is TGTGCCAGCAGCTTAGGAGGACATCCCCCCTATGAACAGTAC. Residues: CASSLGGHPPYEQY. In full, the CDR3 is CASSLGGHPPYEQYF.

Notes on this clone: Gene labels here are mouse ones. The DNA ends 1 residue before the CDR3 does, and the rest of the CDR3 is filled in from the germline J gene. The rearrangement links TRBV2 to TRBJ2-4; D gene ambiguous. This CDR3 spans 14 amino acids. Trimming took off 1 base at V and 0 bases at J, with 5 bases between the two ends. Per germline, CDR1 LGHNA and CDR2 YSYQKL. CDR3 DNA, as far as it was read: TGTGCCAGCAGCCAAGGGGGTAGTCAAAACACCTTGTAC. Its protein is CASSQGGSQNTLY. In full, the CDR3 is CASSQGGSQNTLYF.

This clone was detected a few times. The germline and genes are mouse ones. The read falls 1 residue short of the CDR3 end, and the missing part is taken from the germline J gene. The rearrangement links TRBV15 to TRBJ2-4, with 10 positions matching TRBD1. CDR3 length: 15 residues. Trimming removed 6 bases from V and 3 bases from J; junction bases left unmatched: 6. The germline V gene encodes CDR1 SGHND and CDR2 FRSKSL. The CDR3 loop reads CASRRQGAGQNTLYF. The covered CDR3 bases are TGTGCCAGCAGGAGACAGGGGGCTGGGCAAAACACCTTGTAC.

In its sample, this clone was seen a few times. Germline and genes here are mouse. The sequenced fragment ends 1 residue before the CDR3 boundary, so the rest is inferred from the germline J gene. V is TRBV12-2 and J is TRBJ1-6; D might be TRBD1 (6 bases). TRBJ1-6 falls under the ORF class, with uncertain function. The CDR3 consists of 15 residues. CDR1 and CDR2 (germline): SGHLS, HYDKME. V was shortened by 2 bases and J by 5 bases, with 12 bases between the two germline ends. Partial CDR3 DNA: TGTGCCAGCTCTCCCGGGACACCTCATAATTCGCCCCTCTAC. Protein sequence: CASSPGTPHNSPLY. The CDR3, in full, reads CASSPGTPHNSPLYF.

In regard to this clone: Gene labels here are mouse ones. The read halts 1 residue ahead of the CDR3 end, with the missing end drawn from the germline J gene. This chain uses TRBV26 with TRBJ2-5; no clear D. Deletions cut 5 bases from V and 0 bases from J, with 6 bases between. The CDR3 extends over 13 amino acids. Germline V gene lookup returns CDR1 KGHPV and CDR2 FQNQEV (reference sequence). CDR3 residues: CASSSGNQDTQYF. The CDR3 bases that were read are TGTGCCAGCAGTTCCGGGAACCAAGACACCCAGTAC.

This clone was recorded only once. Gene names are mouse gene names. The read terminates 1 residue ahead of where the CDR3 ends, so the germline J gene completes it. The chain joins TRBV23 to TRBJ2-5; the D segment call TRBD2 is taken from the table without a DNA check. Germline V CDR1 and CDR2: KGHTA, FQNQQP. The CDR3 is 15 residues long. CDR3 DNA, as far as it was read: TGCTCCAGCAGTCAATCAAACTGGGGGGATGACACCCAGTAC. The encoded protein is CSSSQSNWGDDTQY. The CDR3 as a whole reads CSSSQSNWGDDTQYF. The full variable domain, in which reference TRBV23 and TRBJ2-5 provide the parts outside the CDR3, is DAAVTQKPRYLIKMKGQEAEMKCIPEKGHTAVFWYQQKQSKELKFLIYFQNQQPLDQIDMVKERFSAVCPSSSLCSLGIRTCEAEDSALYLCSSSQSNWGDDTQYFGPGTRLLVL.

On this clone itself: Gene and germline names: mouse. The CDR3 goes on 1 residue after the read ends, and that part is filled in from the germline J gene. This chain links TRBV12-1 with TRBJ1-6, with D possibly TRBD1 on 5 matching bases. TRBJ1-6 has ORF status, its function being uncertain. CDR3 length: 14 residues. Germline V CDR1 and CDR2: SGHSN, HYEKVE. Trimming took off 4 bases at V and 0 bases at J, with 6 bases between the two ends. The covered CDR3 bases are TGTGCCAGCTCGACAGATTCCTATAATTCGCCCCTCTAC. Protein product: CASSTDSYNSPLY. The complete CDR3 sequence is CASSTDSYNSPLYF.

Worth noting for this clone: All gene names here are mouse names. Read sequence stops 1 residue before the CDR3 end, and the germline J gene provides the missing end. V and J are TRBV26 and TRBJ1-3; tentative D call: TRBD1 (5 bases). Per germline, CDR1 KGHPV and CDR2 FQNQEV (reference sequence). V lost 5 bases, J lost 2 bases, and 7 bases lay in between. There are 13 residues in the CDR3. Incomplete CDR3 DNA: TGTGCCAGCAGTGGGGGGACTGGAAATACGCTCTAT. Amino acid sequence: CASSGGTGNTLY. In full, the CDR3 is CASSGGTGNTLYF.

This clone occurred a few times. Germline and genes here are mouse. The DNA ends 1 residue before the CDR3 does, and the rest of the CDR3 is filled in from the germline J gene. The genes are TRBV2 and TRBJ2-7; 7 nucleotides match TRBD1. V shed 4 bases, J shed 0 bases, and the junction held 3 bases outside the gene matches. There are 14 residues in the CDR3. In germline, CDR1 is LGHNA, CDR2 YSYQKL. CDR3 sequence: CASSLRDSSYEQYF. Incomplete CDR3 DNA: TGTGCCAGCAGCCTCCGGGACAGCTCCTATGAACAGTAC.

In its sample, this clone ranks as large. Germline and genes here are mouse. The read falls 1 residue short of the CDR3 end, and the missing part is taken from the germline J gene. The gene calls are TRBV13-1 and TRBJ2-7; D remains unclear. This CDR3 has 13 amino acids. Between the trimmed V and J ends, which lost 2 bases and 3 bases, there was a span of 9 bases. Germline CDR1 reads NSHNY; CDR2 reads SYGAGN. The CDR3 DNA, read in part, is TGTGCCAGCAGTGAGGCCGGGCGCTATGAACAGTAC. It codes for CASSEAGRYEQY. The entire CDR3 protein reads CASSEAGRYEQYF.

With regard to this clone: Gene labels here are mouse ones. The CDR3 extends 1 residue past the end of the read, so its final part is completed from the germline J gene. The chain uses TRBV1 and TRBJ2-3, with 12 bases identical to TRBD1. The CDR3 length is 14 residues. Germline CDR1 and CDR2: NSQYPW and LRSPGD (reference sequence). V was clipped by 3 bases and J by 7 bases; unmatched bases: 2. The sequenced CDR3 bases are TGCACCTGCAGTGCCCGGGACAGGGGGCAAACGCTGTAT. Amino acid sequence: CTCSARDRGQTLY. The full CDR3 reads CTCSARDRGQTLYF.

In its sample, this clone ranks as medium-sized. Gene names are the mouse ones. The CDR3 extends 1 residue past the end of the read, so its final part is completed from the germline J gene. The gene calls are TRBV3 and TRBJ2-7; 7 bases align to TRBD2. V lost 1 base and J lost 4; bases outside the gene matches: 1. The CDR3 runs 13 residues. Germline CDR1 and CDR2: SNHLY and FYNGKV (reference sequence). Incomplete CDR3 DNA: TGTGCCAGCAGCTTAGGGGGGGGTTATGAACAGTAC. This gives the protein CASSLGGGYEQY. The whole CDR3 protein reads CASSLGGGYEQYF.

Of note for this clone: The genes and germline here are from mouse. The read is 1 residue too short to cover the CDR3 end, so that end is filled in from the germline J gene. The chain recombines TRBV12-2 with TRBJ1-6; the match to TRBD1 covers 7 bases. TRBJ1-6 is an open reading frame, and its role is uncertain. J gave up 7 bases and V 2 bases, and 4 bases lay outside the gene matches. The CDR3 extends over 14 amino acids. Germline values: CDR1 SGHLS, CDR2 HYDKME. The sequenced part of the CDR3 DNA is TGTGCCAGCTCTCAACAGGGGAGGAATTCGCCCCTCTAC. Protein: CASSQQGRNSPLY. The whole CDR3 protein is CASSQQGRNSPLYF.

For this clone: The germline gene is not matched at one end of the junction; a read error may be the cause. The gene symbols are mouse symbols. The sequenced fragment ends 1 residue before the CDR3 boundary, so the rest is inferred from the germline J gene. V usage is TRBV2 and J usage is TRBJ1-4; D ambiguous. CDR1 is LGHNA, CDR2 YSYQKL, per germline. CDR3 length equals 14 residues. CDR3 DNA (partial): TGTGCCGGCAGCCCCGGGCCTTCCAACGAAAGATTATTT. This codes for CAGSPGPSNERLF. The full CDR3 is CAGSPGPSNERLFF.

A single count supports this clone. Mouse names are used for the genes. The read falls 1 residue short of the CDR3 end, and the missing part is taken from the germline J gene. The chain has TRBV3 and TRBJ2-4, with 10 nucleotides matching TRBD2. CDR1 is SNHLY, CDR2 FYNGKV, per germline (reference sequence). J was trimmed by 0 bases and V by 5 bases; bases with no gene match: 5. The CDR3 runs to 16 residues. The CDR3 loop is CASSPLGGASQNTLYF. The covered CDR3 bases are TGTGCCAGCAGCCCACTGGGGGGGGCTAGTCAAAACACCTTGTAC. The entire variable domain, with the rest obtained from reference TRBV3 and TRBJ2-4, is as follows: GPKVLQIPSHQIIDMGQMVTLNCDPVSNHLYFYWYKQILGQQMEFLVNFYNGKVMEKSKLFKDQFSVERPDGSYFTLKIQPTALEDSAVYFCASSPLGGASQNTLYFGAGTRLSVL.

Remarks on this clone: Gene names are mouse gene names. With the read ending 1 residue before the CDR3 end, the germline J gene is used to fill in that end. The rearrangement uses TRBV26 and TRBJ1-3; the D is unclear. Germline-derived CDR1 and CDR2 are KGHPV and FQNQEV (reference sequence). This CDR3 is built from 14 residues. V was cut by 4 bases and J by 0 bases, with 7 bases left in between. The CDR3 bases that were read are TGTGCCAGCAGTCCACCAGGTTCTGGAAATACGCTCTAT. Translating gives CASSPPGSGNTLY. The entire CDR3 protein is CASSPPGSGNTLYF. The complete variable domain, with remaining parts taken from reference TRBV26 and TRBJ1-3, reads NSKVIQTPRYLVKGQGQKAKMRCIPEKGHPVVFWYQQNKNNEFKFLINFQNQEVLQQIDMTEKRFSAECPSNSPCSLEIQSSEAGDSALYLCASSPPGSGNTLYFGEGSRLIVV.

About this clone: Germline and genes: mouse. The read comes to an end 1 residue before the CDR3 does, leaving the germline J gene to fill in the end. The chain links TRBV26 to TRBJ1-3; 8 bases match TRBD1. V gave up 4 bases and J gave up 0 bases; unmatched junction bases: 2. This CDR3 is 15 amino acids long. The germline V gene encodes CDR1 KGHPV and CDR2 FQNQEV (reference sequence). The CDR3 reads CASSRQGYSGNTLYF. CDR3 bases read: TGTGCCAGCAGTCGACAGGGGTATTCTGGAAATACGCTCTAT. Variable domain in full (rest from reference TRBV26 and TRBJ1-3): NSKVIQTPRYLVKGQGQKAKMRCIPEKGHPVVFWYQQNKNNEFKFLINFQNQEVLQQIDMTEKRFSAECPSNSPCSLEIQSSEAGDSALYLCASSRQGYSGNTLYFGEGSRLIVV.

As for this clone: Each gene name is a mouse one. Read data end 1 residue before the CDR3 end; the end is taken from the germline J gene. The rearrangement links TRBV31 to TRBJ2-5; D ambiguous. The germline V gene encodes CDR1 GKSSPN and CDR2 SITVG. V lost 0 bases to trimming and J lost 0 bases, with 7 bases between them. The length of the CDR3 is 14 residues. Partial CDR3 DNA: TGTGCCTGGAGTCTAGTGAATAACCAAGACACCCAGTAC. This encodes CAWSLVNNQDTQY. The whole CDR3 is CAWSLVNNQDTQYF.

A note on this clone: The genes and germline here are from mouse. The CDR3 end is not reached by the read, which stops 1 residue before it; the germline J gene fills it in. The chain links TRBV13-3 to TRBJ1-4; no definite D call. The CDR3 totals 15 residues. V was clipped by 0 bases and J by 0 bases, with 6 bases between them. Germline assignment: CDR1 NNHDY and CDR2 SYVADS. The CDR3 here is CASSDAPFSNERLFF. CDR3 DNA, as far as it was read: TGTGCCAGCAGTGATGCACCGTTTTCCAACGAAAGATTATTT.

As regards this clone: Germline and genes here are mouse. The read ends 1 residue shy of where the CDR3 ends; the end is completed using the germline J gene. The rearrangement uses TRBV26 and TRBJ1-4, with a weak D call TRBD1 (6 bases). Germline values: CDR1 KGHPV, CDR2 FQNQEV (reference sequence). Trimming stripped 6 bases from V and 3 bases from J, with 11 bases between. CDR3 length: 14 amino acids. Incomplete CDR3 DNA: TGTGCCAGCAGCCCGGGACACCCCAACGAAAGATTATTT. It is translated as CASSPGHPNERLF. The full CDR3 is CASSPGHPNERLFF.

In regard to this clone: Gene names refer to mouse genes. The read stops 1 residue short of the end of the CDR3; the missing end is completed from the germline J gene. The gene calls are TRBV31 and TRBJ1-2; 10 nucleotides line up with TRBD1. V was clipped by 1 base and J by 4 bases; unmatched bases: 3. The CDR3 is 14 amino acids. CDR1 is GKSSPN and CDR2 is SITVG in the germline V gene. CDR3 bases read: TGTGCCTGGAGTCCACGGACAGGGGGCTCCGACTACACC. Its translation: CAWSPRTGGSDYT. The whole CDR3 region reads CAWSPRTGGSDYTF.

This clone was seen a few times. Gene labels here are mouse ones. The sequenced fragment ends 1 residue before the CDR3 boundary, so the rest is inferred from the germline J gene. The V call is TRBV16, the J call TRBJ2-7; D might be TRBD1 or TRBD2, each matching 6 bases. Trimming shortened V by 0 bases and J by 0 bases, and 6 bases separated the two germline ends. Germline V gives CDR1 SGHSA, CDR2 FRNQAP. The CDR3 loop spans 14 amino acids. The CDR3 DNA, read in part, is TGTGCAAGCAGCTTAGAGGGGGCCTCCTATGAACAGTAC. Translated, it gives CASSLEGASYEQY. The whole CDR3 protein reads CASSLEGASYEQYF.

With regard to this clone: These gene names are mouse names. CDR3 protein: CSSSQRTGETLYF. Partial CDR3 DNA: TGCTCCAGCAGTCAAAGGACTGGAGAAACGCTGTAT. The genes are TRBV23 and TRBJ2-3; the D call of TRBD2 is as the table states it, not checked on the DNA. The read halts 1 residue ahead of the CDR3 end, with the missing end drawn from the germline J gene. The CDR3 sequence is 13 residues long. Germline lookup yields CDR1 KGHTA and CDR2 FQNQQP.

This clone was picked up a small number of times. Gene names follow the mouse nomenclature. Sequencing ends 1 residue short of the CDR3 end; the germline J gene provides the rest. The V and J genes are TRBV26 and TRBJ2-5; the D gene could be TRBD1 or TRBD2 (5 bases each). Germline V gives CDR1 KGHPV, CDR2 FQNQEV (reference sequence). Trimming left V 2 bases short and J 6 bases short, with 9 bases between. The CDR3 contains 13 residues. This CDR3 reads CASSLGGMDTQYF. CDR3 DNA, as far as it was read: TGTGCCAGCAGTCTGGGGGGAATGGACACCCAGTAC.

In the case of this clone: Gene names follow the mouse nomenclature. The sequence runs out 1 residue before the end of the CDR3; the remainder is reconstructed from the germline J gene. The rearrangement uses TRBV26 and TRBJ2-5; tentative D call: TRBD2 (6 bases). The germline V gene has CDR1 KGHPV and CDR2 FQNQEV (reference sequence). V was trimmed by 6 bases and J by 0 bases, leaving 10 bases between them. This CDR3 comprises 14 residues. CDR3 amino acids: CASSTGFNQDTQYF. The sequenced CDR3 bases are TGTGCCAGCAGCACTGGGTTTAACCAAGACACCCAGTAC.